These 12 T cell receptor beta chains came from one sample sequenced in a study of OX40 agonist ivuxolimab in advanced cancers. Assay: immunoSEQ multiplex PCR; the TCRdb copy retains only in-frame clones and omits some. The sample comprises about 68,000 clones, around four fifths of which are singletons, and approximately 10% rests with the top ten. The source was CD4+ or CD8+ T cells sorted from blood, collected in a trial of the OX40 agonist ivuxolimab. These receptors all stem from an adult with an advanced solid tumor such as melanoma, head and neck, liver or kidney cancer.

CDR3 DNA sequence: TGTGCCAGCAGTGAAGGGACTAGCGGGAGTGAGCAAGATACGCAGTATTTT. It yields the protein CASSEGTSGSEQDTQYF. The chain carries TRBV2 and TRBJ2-3, with 13 bases aligning to TRBD2. Germline V gives CDR1 SNHLY, CDR2 FYNNEI. With V trimmed by 1 base and J by 5 bases, 6 bases remained unmatched. This CDR3 has 17 amino acids.

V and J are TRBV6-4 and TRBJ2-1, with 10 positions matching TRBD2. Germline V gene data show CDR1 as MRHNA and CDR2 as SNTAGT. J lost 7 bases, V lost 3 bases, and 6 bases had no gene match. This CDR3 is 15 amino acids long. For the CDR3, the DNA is TGTGCCAGCAGTGAGAGCGGGGGGGCCAATAATGAGCAGTTCTTC. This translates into CASSESGGANNEQFF.

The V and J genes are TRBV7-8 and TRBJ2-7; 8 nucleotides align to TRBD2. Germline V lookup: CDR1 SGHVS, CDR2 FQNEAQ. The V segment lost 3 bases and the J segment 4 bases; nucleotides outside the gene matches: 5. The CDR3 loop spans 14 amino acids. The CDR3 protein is CASSLQGLGYEQYF. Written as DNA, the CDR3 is TGTGCCAGCAGCTTGCAGGGACTAGGTTACGAGCAGTACTTC.

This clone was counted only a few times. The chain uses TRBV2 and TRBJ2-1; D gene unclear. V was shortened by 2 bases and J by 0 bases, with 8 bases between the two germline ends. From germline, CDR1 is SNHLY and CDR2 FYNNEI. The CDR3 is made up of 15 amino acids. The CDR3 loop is CASSEFPSSYNEQFF. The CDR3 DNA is TGTGCCAGCAGTGAATTCCCCAGCTCCTACAATGAGCAGTTCTTC.

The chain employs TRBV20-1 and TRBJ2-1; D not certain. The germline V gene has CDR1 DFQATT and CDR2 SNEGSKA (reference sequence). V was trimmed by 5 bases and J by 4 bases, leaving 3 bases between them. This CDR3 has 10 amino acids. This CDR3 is CSALYNEQFF. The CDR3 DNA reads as TGCAGTGCTCTATACAATGAGCAGTTCTTC.

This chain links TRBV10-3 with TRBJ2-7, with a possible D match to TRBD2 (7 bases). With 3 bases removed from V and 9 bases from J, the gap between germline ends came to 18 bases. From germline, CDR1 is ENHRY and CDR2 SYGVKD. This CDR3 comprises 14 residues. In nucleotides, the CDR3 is TGTGCCATCAGTGAAGGTGCAGGCGGGGGCGTGCAGTACGTC. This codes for CAISEGAGGGVQYV.

The CDR3 is CASKQVNEKLFF. Written as DNA, the CDR3 is TGTGCCAGCAAACAGGTTAATGAAAAACTGTTTTTT. The rearrangement uses TRBV6-1 and TRBJ1-4, with a tentative D call TRBD1 (5 bases). From germline, CDR1 is MNHNS and CDR2 SASEGT. The CDR3 totals 12 residues. Trimming took 7 bases from V and 4 from J, leaving 7 bases between them.

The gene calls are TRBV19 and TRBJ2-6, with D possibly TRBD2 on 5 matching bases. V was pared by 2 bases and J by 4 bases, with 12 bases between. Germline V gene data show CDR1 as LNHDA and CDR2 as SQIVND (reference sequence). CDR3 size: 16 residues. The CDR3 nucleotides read TGTGCCAGTAGTATACCGGGGTTAACGGGGGCCAACGTCCTGACTTTC. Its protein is CASSIPGLTGANVLTF.

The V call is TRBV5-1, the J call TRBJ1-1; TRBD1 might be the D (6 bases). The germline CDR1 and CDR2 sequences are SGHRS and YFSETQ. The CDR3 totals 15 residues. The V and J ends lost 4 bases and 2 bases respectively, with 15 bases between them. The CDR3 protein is CASSPSTGGNTEAFF. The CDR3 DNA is TGCGCCAGCAGCCCGTCGACAGGAGGAAACACTGAAGCTTTCTTT. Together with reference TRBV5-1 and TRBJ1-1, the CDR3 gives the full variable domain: KAGVTQTPRYLIKTRGQQVTLSCSPISGHRSVSWYQQTPGQGLQFLFEYFSETQRNKGNFPGRFSGRQFSNSRSEMNVSTLELGDSALYLCASSPSTGGNTEAFFGQGTRLTVV.

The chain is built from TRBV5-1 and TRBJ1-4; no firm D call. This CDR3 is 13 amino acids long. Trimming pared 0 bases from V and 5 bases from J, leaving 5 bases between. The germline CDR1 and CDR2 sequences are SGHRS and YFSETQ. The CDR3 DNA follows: TGCGCCAGCAGCTTGGGCTTGAATGAAAAACTGTTTTTT. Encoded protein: CASSLGLNEKLFF. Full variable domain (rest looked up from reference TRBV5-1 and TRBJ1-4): KAGVTQTPRYLIKTRGQQVTLSCSPISGHRSVSWYQQTPGQGLQFLFEYFSETQRNKGNFPGRFSGRQFSNSRSEMNVSTLELGDSALYLCASSLGLNEKLFFGSGTQLSVL.

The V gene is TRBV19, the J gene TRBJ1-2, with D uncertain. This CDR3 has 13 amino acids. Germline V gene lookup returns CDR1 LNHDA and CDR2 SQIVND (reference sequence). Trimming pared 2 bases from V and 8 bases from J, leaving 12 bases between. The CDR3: CASSIRDSGGYTF. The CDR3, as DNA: TGTGCCAGTAGTATAAGGGATTCTGGAGGCTACACCTTC.

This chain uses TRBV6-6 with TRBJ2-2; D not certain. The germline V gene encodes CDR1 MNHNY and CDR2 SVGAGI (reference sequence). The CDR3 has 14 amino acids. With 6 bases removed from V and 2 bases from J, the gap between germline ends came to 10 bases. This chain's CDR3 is CASRRLVNTGELFF. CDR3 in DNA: TGTGCCAGCAGGAGGCTAGTCAACACCGGGGAGCTGTTTTTT.